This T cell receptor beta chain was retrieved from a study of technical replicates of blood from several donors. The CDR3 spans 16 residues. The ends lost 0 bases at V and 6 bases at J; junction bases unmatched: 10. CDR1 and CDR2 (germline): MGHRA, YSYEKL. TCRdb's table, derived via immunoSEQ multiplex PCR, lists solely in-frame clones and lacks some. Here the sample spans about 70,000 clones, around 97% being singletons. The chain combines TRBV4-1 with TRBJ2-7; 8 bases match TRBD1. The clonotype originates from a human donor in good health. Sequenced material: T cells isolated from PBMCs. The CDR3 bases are TGCGCCAGCAGCCAAGAATGGTCCCGGCAGGGGGCCGAGCAGTACTTC. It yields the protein CASSQEWSRQGAEQYF.